This TCR beta chain was retrieved from a study of shared clonotypes between healthy human individuals. Sequencing used immunoSEQ multiplex PCR; TCRdb keeps in-frame clones, though not all of them. The sample carries under 650,000 clones, approximately 95% recorded once. On this clone itself: Its antigen remains unknown.

There are 16 residues in the CDR3. V lost 4 bases and J 0 bases, leaving 14 bases between the germline ends. Germline V lookup: CDR1 MGHDK, CDR2 SYGVNS. Participating donors were healthy, HIV-negative adults free of recent acute infections or vaccinations. Study findings and constraints: All-four-donor shared clonotypes had higher generation probabilities than non-shared clonotypes did.

V gene TRBV25-1 combines with J gene TRBJ2-3, with D perhaps TRBD1 or TRBD2 (5 bases each). This TCR was recovered from a woman in her thirties in good health. The material sequenced was naive CD4+ T cells sorted from blood. This sample's subset: CD45RA+ positively selected. The CDR3 bases are TGTGCCAGCAGTGCCTGGGACGGCTCTAGCACAGATACGCAGTATTTT. This sequence encodes CASSAWDGSSTDTQYF. Looking up the rest from reference TRBV25-1 and TRBJ2-3 gives the full variable domain: EADIYQTPRYLVIGTGKKITLECSQTMGHDKMYWYQQDPGMELHLIHYSYGVNSTEKGDLSSESTVSRIRTEHFPLTLESARPSHTSQYLCASSAWDGSSTDTQYFGPGTRLTVL.